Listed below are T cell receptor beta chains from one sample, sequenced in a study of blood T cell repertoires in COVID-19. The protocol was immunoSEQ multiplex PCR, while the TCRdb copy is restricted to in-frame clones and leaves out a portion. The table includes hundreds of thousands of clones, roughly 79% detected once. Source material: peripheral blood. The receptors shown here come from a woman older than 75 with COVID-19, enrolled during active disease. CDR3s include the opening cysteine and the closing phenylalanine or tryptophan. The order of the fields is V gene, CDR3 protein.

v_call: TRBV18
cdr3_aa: CASSRQSGDTQYF

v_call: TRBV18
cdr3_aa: CASSPDRGGNQPQHF

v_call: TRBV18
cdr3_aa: CASSPRVGVGTQYF

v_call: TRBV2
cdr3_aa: CASNRGNQPQHF

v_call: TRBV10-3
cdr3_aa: CAISERLQGQETQYF

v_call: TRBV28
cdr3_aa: CASSPPQGYLYGYTF

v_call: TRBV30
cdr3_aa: CAWSLLTMNTEAFF

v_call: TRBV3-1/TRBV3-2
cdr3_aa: CASSQRGGTDTQYF

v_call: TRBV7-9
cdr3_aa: CASSLAAGVGYEQYF

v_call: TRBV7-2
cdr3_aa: CASSFDGGSKKLFF

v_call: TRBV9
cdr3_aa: CASSVADRAGFSSELGYTF

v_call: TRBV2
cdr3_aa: CASRGLLAGGGDTQYF

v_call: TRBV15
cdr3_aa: CATSRVGQRDREQFF

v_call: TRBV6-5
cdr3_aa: CASSYDSSGANVLTF

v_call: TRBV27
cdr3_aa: CASSGDRGQGQPQHF

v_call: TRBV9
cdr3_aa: CASSARIGLWNSPLHF

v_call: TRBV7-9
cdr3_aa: CASSSGSFGPGYGYTF

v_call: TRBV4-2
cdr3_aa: CASSAPGQGSYEQYF

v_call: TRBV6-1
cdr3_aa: CASSHGTGINTIYF

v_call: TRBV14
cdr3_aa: CASSLGGGRAFF

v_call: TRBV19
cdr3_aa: CASIGRDNNQPQHF

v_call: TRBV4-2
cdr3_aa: CASSQDGTGDEKLFF

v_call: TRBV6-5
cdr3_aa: CASSTVATGATEAFF

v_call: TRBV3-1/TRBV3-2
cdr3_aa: CASSHFGGTGWGYTF

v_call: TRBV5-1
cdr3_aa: CASSLSGNSYNEQFF

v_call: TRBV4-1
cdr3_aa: CASSQVQANSYTF

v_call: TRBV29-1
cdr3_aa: CSARRPGQGTSANTGELFF

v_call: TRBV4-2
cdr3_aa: CASSPQDRDDSPLHF

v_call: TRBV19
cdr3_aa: CASRIHGQVEPQHF

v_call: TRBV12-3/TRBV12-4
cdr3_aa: CASSPDRNYGYTF

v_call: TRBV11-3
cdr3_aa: CASSLSGSSSEQFF

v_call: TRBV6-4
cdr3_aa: CASSDGTGGNNEQFF

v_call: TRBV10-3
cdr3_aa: CAISPQGSGYTF

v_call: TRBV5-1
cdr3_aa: CASSPGHAATEAFF

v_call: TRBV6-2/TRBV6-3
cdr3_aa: CASSTGTTSYEQYF

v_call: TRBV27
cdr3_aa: CASSLSPGVRGRLNYGYTF

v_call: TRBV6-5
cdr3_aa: CASSQGRYGYTF